These 25 T cell receptor beta chains share one sample of origin, sequenced in a study of spatial heterogeneity in lung cancer. TCRdb called the 5' RACE reads again in MiXCR, with one record for every CDR3 protein. The data hold about 92,000 distinct CDR3 sequences, with 12% observed a single time. Time point described: sample taken at primary tumor resection. The sample was PBMCs, taken at surgery. The receptors derive from a male donor with early-stage non-small cell lung cancer.

There are many counts of this clonotype. V is TRBV10-1 and J is TRBJ2-1; a weak D match, TRBD1 (5 bases). V was trimmed by 0 bases and J by 0 bases, leaving 12 bases between them. Germline CDR1 reads WNHNN; CDR2 reads SYGVQD (reference sequence). The CDR3 consists of 17 residues. DNA for the CDR3: TGCGCCAGCAGTGAGTCGGTACAGGCCACCTCCTACAATGAGCAGTTCTTC. Amino acids: CASSESVQATSYNEQFF.

A remark on this clonotype: The junction differs from germline at one of its ends, possibly a read error. This sequence joins TRBV7-9 and TRBJ1-1; TRBD1 matches at 9 bases. The CDR3 is 13 residues long. Germline CDR1 reads SEHNR; CDR2 reads FQNEAQ (reference sequence). The CDR3 bases are TGTGCCAGCAGATCGGACAGGGGCACTGAAGCTCTCTTT. Translated, it gives CASRSDRGTEALF.

This chain uses TRBV7-3 with TRBJ2-6; possibly TRBD1 or TRBD2 for D (5 bases each). Germline V gene data show CDR1 as SGHTA and CDR2 as FQGTGA. The CDR3 totals 15 residues. Trimming removed 3 bases from V and 4 bases from J, with 10 bases in between. CDR3 sequence reads: CASSLRGDGANVLTF. The CDR3 DNA sequence: TGTGCCAGCAGCTTGAGGGGTGACGGGGCCAACGTCCTGACTTTC.

This clonotype has a count of ten or more. The chain has TRBV6-5 and TRBJ2-3, with 9 bases that match TRBD2. The CDR3 runs to 15 residues. Germline CDR1 is MNHEY and CDR2 is SVGAGI. Losses at the gene ends were 5 bases for V and 2 bases for J; bases not matched to a gene: 5. The CDR3 DNA is TGTGCCAGCAGTACTTTAGCGGGAGCCACAGATACGCAGTATTTT. Its translation: CASSTLAGATDTQYF.

The rearrangement uses TRBV7-3 and TRBJ2-7; maybe TRBD2 (6 bases). This CDR3 comprises 13 residues. Germline V CDR1 and CDR2: SGHTA, FQGTGA. The germline V and J ends were trimmed by 5 bases and 7 bases, with 15 bases remaining between them. CDR3 sequence reads: CASSPGTAREQYF. The CDR3 nucleotides read TGTGCCAGCAGCCCCGGGACTGCGCGGGAGCAGTACTTC.

This clonotype was seen a handful of times. The chain is built from TRBV20-1 and TRBJ2-6; D possibly corresponds to TRBD1 (5 bases). V was cut by 5 bases and J by 2 bases, with 10 bases left in between. The CDR3 contains 14 residues. CDR1 is DFQATT and CDR2 is SNEGSKA in the germline V gene (reference sequence). The CDR3 DNA follows: TGCAGTGCTTTACAGGCTCCTGGGGCCAACGTCCTGACTTTC. Its translation is CSALQAPGANVLTF.

This chain connects TRBV14 to TRBJ2-5, with D unclear. The CDR3 extends over 13 amino acids. V was trimmed by 0 bases and J by 5 bases, leaving 7 bases between them. CDR1 is SGHDN, CDR2 FVKESK, per germline. The CDR3 protein is CASSQDWQETQYF. As DNA, the CDR3 is TGTGCCAGCAGCCAAGATTGGCAGGAGACCCAGTACTTC.

There are many counts of this clonotype. This chain joins TRBV14 and TRBJ1-6; no clear D. There are 12 residues in the CDR3. Trimming left V 6 bases short and J 8 bases short, with 8 bases between. Germline V gene lookup returns CDR1 SGHDN and CDR2 FVKESK. The DNA of the CDR3 is TGTGCCAGCAGTCCGGACTATTCACCCCTCCACTTT. Translated: CASSPDYSPLHF.

This clonotype was detected a few times. The chain combines TRBV9 with TRBJ2-1; 8 bases map to TRBD1. Trimming took 4 bases from V and 5 from J; bases not matched to a gene: 5. Germline lookup yields CDR1 SGDLS and CDR2 YYNGEE. The CDR3 runs to 14 residues. The CDR3 here is CASSFMTGDNEQFF. The CDR3 coding sequence is TGTGCCAGCAGCTTTATGACAGGGGACAATGAGCAGTTCTTC.

This chain links TRBV12-3 or TRBV12-4 with TRBJ1-6, with D unresolved. This CDR3 region has 12 residues. V was pared by 7 bases and J by 5 bases, with 6 bases between. The CDR3 region is CASKKDNSPLHF. The DNA for the CDR3 is TGTGCCAGCAAGAAGGATAATTCACCCCTCCACTTT.

This chain links TRBV24-1 with TRBJ1-2, with D uncertain. Trimming took 0 bases from V and 7 from J, leaving 8 bases between them. From germline, CDR1 is KGHDR and CDR2 SFDVKD. CDR3 size: 13 residues. The CDR3 coding sequence is TGTGCCACCAGTGATTTGCCAAGGAGTGGCTACACCTTC. Translation: CATSDLPRSGYTF.

This chain links TRBV6-5 with TRBJ2-5; a possible D gene is TRBD1 (6 bases). Germline V gene lookup returns CDR1 MNHEY and CDR2 SVGAGI. V was shortened by 1 base and J by 3 bases, with 9 bases between the two germline ends. The CDR3 loop spans 14 amino acids. The CDR3 nucleotides are TGTGCCAGCAGTTACTTGGGACATAAAGAGACCCAGTACTTC. Translated: CASSYLGHKETQYF.

This clonotype was counted at least ten times. V gene TRBV20-1 combines with J gene TRBJ2-5; 10 positions match TRBD2. Germline trimming cut 3 bases from V and 5 bases from J; bases unmatched to any gene: 9. Germline V gene sequence: CDR1 DFQATT, CDR2 SNEGSKA (reference sequence). This CDR3 region has 15 residues. In DNA, the CDR3 is TGCAGTGCTAGGGCAAGCGGGAGGGCCGGCGAGACCCAGTACTTC. Amino acid sequence: CSARASGRAGETQYF.

This clonotype came up many times. The chain uses TRBV11-2 and TRBJ2-1, with D tentatively TRBD2 (7 bases). Germline CDR1 SGHAT, CDR2 FQNNGV. Deletions cut 3 bases from V and 6 bases from J, with 12 bases between. The CDR3 is 14 residues long. The CDR3 loop reads CASSFGGALNEQFF. CDR3 nucleotides: TGTGCCAGCAGCTTTGGGGGGGCTCTCAATGAGCAGTTCTTC.

In its sample, this clonotype was seen many times. The V gene is TRBV28, the J gene TRBJ1-5; D remains unclear. The CDR3 is 12 amino acids. V shed 6 bases and J shed 11 bases, with 14 bases lying between them. CDR1 is MDHEN, CDR2 SYDVKM, per germline. The chain's CDR3 is CASSPSFRTQHF. The CDR3 DNA is TGTGCCAGCAGCCCCTCCTTCCGAACCCAGCATTTT. Using reference TRBV28 and TRBJ1-5 for the parts outside the CDR3, the full variable domain is DVKVTQSSRYLVKRTGEKVFLECVQDMDHENMFWYRQDPGLGLRLIYFSYDVKMKEKGDIPEGYSVSREKKERFSLILESASTNQTSMYLCASSPSFRTQHFGDGTRLSIL.

J is TRBJ2-7 and V is TRBV6-2 or TRBV6-3; D is uncertain. V was pared by 5 bases and J by 2 bases, with 16 bases between. Germline-derived CDR1 and CDR2 are MNHEY and SVGEGT. CDR3 length: 15 residues. The CDR3 loop reads CASSGSGRPPYEQYF. The CDR3 DNA is TGTGCCAGCAGTGGCAGTGGCAGGCCCCCCTACGAGCAGTACTTC.

This chain uses TRBV5-4 with TRBJ2-3; D unclear. The CDR3 runs to 15 residues. V was cut by 4 bases and J by 1 base, with 13 bases left in between. Germline V CDR1 and CDR2: SGHNT, YYREEE (reference sequence). The CDR3 protein is CASSPVTVGTDTQYF. DNA for the CDR3: TGTGCCAGCAGCCCGGTGACGGTGGGCACAGATACGCAGTATTTT.

The chain joins TRBV7-2 to TRBJ2-2; D not certain. The CDR3 runs to 13 residues. Trimming shortened V by 4 bases and J by 4 bases, and 7 bases separated the two germline ends. CDR1 and CDR2 (germline): SGHTA, FQGNSA. The CDR3: CASSSERTGELFF. The DNA of the CDR3 is TGTGCCAGCAGCTCTGAACGCACCGGGGAGCTGTTTTTT.

The CDR3 here is CASSLSWVRGTEAFF. In DNA form, the CDR3 reads TGTGCCAGCAGTTTAAGTTGGGTAAGAGGCACTGAAGCTTTCTTT. The chain links TRBV28 to TRBJ1-1; D unresolved. Germline V gene data show CDR1 as MDHEN and CDR2 as SYDVKM. The length of the CDR3 is 15 residues. V lost 2 bases, J lost 4 bases, and 14 bases lay in between.

There are a few counts of this clonotype. The J gene is TRBJ1-5, the V gene TRBV6-2 or TRBV6-3; TRBD1 is a possible D gene (6 bases). The CDR3 is made up of 16 amino acids. Trimming stripped 7 bases from V and 0 bases from J, with 16 bases between. Per germline, CDR1 MNHEY and CDR2 SVGEGT. The CDR3 here is CASTPLGATSNQPQHF. The CDR3 DNA follows: TGTGCCAGCACTCCCCTGGGGGCGACTAGCAATCAGCCCCAGCATTTT.

Remarks on this clonotype: A much larger clonotype is one base distant, so this may be a read error. The rearrangement joins TRBV7-2 to TRBJ2-7; tentative D call: TRBD1 (6 bases). Trimming took off 6 bases at V and 3 bases at J, with 9 bases between the two ends. From germline, CDR1 is SGHTA and CDR2 FQGNSA. This CDR3 has 12 amino acids. In nucleotides, the CDR3 is TGTGCCAGCAGAGGGACAAGCTACGAGCAGTACTTC. This translates into CASRGTSYEQYF.

There are many counts of this clonotype. This chain links TRBV7-9 with TRBJ2-7; D may correspond to TRBD1 or TRBD2 (5 bases each). V was shortened by 2 bases and J by 3 bases, with 8 bases between the two germline ends. Germline V gene data show CDR1 as SEHNR and CDR2 as FQNEAQ (reference sequence). The CDR3 length is 13 residues. The CDR3 DNA reads as TGTGCCAGCAGCTTACAGGGAGACTACGAGCAGTACTTC. Translating it yields CASSLQGDYEQYF.

This clonotype was counted many times. The chain carries TRBV28 and TRBJ1-5, with D perhaps TRBD1 (6 bases). The V gene lost 5 bases and the J gene lost 5 bases, with 13 bases spanning the gap. Per germline, CDR1 MDHEN and CDR2 SYDVKM. The CDR3 length is 14 residues. Here the CDR3 reads CASSRTEGDQPQHF. The CDR3 DNA is TGTGCCAGCAGTCGGACAGAGGGAGATCAGCCCCAGCATTTT.

The rearrangement uses TRBV6-2 or TRBV6-3 and TRBJ1-1, with 7 bases fitting TRBD1. Germline V CDR1 and CDR2: MNHEY, SVGEGT. The CDR3 extends over 15 amino acids. V lost 2 bases and J lost 0; bases outside the gene matches: 3. The CDR3 here is CASSYAGQLNTEAFF. In nucleotides, the CDR3 is TGTGCCAGCAGTTACGCGGGACAGTTGAACACTGAAGCTTTCTTT.

Only a few counts were recorded for this clonotype. The chain carries TRBV25-1 and TRBJ2-3, with 10 bases that match TRBD2. Losses at the gene ends were 2 bases for V and 6 bases for J; bases not matched to a gene: 5. CDR1 is MGHDK, CDR2 SYGVNS, per germline. This CDR3 has 15 residues. CDR3 in amino acids: CASSELAGAGDTQYF. CDR3 DNA: TGTGCCAGCAGTGAACTAGCGGGAGCGGGGGATACGCAGTATTTT.